What follows is one T cell receptor beta chain and its context. It was with a sample-barcoded 5' primer and a J-beta primer mix that a second PCR of roughly 7 to 12 cycles was run. MiXCR, run by TCRdb on the 5' RACE reads, gives a single entry per CDR3 protein. The table records some 710,000 distinct CDR3 sequences, around 50% of them present only once. The sample comes from a study of blood T cells in healthy people across ages. J was trimmed by 3 bases and V by 3 bases; bases with no gene match: 4. The V gene's germline CDR1 is KGHSH and CDR2 LQKENI. The CDR3 sequence is 15 residues long. The chain couples TRBV18 to TRBJ2-1; 8 bases are a match to TRBD1. The sequence was obtained from a man older than 75 in good health. Sequences were obtained from blood. In DNA form, the CDR3 reads TGTGCCAGCTCACCCCGACAGGGGATCTACAATGAGCAGTTCTTC. Amino acids: CASSPRQGIYNEQFF.